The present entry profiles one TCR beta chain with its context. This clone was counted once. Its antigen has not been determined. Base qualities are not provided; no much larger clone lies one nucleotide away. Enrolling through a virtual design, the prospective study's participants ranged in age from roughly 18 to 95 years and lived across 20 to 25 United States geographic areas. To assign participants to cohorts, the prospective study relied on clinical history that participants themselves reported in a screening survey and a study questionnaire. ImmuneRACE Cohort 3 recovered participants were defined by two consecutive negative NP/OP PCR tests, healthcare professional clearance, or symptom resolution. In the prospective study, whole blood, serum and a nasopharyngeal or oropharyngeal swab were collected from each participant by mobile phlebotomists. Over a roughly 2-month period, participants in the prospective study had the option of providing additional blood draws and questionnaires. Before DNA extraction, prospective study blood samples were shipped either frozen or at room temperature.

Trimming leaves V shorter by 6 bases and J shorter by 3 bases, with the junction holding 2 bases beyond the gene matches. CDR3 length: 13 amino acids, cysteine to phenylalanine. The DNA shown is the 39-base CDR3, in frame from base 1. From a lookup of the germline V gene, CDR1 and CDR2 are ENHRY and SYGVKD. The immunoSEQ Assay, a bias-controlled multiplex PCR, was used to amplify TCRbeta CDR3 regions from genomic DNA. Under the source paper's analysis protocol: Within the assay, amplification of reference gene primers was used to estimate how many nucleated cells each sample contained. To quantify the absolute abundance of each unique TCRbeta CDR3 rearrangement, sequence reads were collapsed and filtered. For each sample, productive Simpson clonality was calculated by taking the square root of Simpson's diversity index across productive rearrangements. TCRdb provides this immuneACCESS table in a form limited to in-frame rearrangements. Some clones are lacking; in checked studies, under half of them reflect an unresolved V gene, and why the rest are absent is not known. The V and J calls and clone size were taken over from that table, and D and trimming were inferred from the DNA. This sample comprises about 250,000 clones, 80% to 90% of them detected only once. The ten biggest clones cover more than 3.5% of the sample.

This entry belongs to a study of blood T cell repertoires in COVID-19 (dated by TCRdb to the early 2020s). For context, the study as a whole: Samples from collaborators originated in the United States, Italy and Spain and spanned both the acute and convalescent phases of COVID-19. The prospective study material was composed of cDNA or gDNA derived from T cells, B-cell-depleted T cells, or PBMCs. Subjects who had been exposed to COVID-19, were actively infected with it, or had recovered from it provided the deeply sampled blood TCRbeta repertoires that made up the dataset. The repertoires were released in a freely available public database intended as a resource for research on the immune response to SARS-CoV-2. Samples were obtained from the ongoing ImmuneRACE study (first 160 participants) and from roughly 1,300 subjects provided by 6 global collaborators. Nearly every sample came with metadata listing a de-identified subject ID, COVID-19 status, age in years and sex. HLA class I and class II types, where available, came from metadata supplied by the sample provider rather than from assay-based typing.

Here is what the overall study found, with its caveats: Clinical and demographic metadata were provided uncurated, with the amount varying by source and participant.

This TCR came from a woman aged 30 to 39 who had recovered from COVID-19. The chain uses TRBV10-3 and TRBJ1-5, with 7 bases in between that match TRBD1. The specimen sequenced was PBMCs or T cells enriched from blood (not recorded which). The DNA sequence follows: TGTGCCATCAGAGGACAGGTCAATCAGCCCCAGCATTTT. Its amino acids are CAIRGQVNQPQHF.